This T cell receptor beta chain was obtained from a study of shared T cell receptors in the human thymus (dated by TCRdb to about 2021). For the study in its entirety: The study examined how self-reactive, shared T-cell receptor alpha chains are generated in the human thymus.

Concerning this clone itself: Its antigen is still unknown. Base qualities were left out, and no much larger clone turns up one base away.

CDR1 and CDR2, looked up from the germline V gene, are SGHDT and YYEEEE. V and J are trimmed by 3 bases and 6 bases, and the gene matches miss 4 bases of the junction. Including cysteine and phenylalanine, the CDR3 has 14 amino acids. Of all the DNA, just the CDR3 is kept, 42 bases in frame from base 1. Library preparation was by the immunoSEQ multiplex PCR assay. TCRdb took over this immuneACCESS table, retaining in-frame rearrangements with V and J assigned. Such tables are incomplete; in checked studies, under half of the missing clones stem from an unresolved V gene, and the remainder is unexplained. The sample table lists more than 550,000 clones, approximately 85% of them with a count of one. 0.008% to 0.011% of the sample rests with the top ten. This sample was also put to use in a study of human thymus T cells. Per that second paper: Donors were immunologically healthy infants undergoing open corrective cardiac surgery for congenital heart defects in Finland. The thymus tissue came from surgical resects taken out during corrective cardiac surgery. Biased V and J gene segment usage appeared to be present in both thymic and peripheral blood repertoires. According to the related research, thymic TCR repertoires were highly overlapping among unrelated individuals. The study characterized TCR alpha and beta repertoires from fewer than ten infant thymus samples and a few related peripheral blood samples. The infant donors were about 7 to 244 days old, and the cohort included several males and a couple of females. After being mechanically released from the tissue, thymocytes were kept at -70 degrees C in pellets of roughly 10-33 million cells. Genomic DNA was extracted from frozen cell pellets with a QIAsymphony instrument. The immunoSEQ multiplex PCR assay was used to amplify the TCRB and TCRAD loci from a standardized quantity of quality-controlled genomic DNA. The amplicons spanned the V(D)J region and were long enough to cover the CDR3 and allow V and J genes to be identified. Amplicon sequencing was performed on an Illumina platform through the commercial immunoSEQ service. Primer bias and sequencing errors were corrected as previously described, and TCRAD and TCRB definitions were based on the IMGT database. immunoSEQ Analyzer 3.0 and VDJTools were used for repertoire analysis, which covered basic statistics, V/J segment usage, diversity estimates, rarefaction and pairwise overlap. To estimate diversity, the Chao1, ChaoE, Efron-Thisted, Shannon and inverse Simpson indices were applied, and diversity was also estimated on datasets down-sampled to the smallest sample. Repertoire overlap was determined by strict matching of CDR3 nucleotide sequence, V gene and J gene, and Jaccard-based multidimensional scaling clustering was applied. On average, roughly 890,000 unique TCRB clonotypes were obtained from thymus samples, compared with about 84,000 from blood samples.

The receptor's source is a girl under three years old with a congenital heart defect. Donor details come from another sample of the same person, matched by shared clones. The rearrangement joined TRBV5-6 to TRBJ1-5; the junction holds 9 bases that match TRBD1. The material sequenced was thymocytes. The DNA sequence reads TGTGCCAGCAGCTGGGGACAGGGAGGTCAGCCCCAGCATTTT. The encoded protein is CASSWGQGGQPQHF.